This TCR beta chain was recovered during a study of blood T cell repertoires in COVID-19. The method was immunoSEQ multiplex PCR; TCRdb's version includes in-frame clones alone and lacks a portion of them. Of about 74,000 clones in the sample, approximately 85% are singletons; the top ten hold roughly 23%. V lost 5 bases to trimming and J lost 4 bases, with 11 bases between them. There are 13 residues in the CDR3. Germline assignment: CDR1 LNHDA and CDR2 SQIVND (reference sequence). Sequenced sample: peripheral blood. This rearrangement joins TRBV19 to TRBJ1-1; TRBD1 might be the D (6 bases). The receptor was isolated from a man in his fifties with acute or convalescent COVID-19. For the CDR3, the DNA is TGTGCCAGTAGTTCCGGACAGATCACTGAAGCTTTCTTT. Protein sequence: CASSSGQITEAFF.